The 9 T cell receptor beta chains given below trace back to one sample, sequenced in a study of cytomegalovirus exposure and HLA in healthy donors. Amplification used 60 Vbeta primers and 13 Jbeta primers. Generated by immunoSEQ multiplex PCR, the TCRdb table keeps only in-frame clones and is missing some. This sample has about 94,000 clones, with 65% to 80% found just once. The sample consisted of PBMCs. The source is a man aged 40-49 years in good health and CMV-seropositive.

The rearrangement joins TRBV6-5 to TRBJ2-1; tentatively, D is TRBD1 (6 bases). V lost 6 bases and J 7 bases, leaving 19 bases between the germline ends. The CDR3 sequence is 15 residues long. The germline CDR1 and CDR2 sequences are MNHEY and SVGAGI. This CDR3 is CASRNPGVYRNEQFF. DNA of the CDR3: TGTGCCAGCAGGAATCCAGGGGTGTACAGAAATGAGCAGTTCTTC.

Here the CDR3 DNA reads TGCGCCAGCAGCTTGGGGGCCGGGAGCTCCTACGAGCAGTACTTC. Amino acids: CASSLGAGSSYEQYF. The chain links TRBV5-1 to TRBJ2-7; the D gene is possibly TRBD2 (6 bases). Trimming shortened V by 0 bases and J by 0 bases, and 10 bases separated the two germline ends. CDR3 length: 15 amino acids. Germline V gives CDR1 SGHRS, CDR2 YFSETQ.

The J gene is TRBJ1-2, the V gene TRBV4-1; 9 bases agree with TRBD1. Trimming removed 6 bases from V and 7 bases from J; junction bases left unmatched: 6. Germline V gene lookup returns CDR1 MGHRA and CDR2 YSYEKL. The CDR3 covers 13 residues. The CDR3 protein is CASRRTGDCGYTF. CDR3 nucleotide sequence: TGCGCCAGCAGACGGACAGGGGACTGTGGCTACACCTTC.

This clone was seen only once. The rearrangement joins TRBV6-5 to TRBJ1-6, with a weak D call TRBD1 (5 bases). Trimming left V 10 bases short and J 9 bases short, with 22 bases between. Germline-derived CDR1 and CDR2 are MNHEY and SVGAGI. The CDR3 totals 15 residues. The CDR3 here is CATSGGGALGSPLHF. The CDR3 DNA follows: TGTGCCACCAGCGGGGGAGGGGCGCTCGGTTCACCCCTCCACTTT.

This chain links TRBV6-5 with TRBJ2-1, with 15 bases lining up with TRBD2. CDR1 MNHEY and CDR2 SVGAGI come from the germline V gene. With V trimmed by 4 bases and J by 6 bases, 4 bases remained unmatched. The CDR3 spans 16 residues. CDR3 sequence reads: CASSWTSGGAGNEQFF. DNA of the CDR3: TGTGCCAGCAGTTGGACTAGCGGGGGGGCCGGCAATGAGCAGTTCTTC.

The gene calls are TRBV5-1 and TRBJ1-2, with TRBD1 matching 9 bases. J lost 6 bases, V lost 2 bases, and 5 bases had no gene match. The CDR3 covers 14 residues. CDR1 is SGHRS and CDR2 is YFSETQ in the germline V gene. The CDR3 protein is CASSLQGARDGYTF. The CDR3 bases are TGCGCCAGCAGCTTACAGGGGGCGCGGGATGGCTACACCTTC.

This sequence joins TRBV7-9 and TRBJ1-1, with no clear D. V dropped 2 bases and J dropped 3 bases, with 7 bases sitting between them. The CDR3 length is 13 residues. In germline, CDR1 is SEHNR, CDR2 FQNEAQ (reference sequence). CDR3 region: CASSLLQDTEAFF. Here the CDR3 DNA reads TGTGCCAGCAGCTTATTGCAGGACACTGAAGCTTTCTTT.

The genes are TRBV5-1 and TRBJ2-5, with 12 bases identical to TRBD2. The CDR3 is 17 residues long. Germline assignment: CDR1 SGHRS and CDR2 YFSETQ. J lost 5 bases, V lost 5 bases, and 13 bases had no gene match. The CDR3 protein is CASSKTGTSGRGETQYF. In DNA form, the CDR3 reads TGCGCCAGCAGTAAAACCGGGACTAGCGGGCGCGGTGAGACCCAGTACTTC. The entire variable domain, with the rest obtained from reference TRBV5-1 and TRBJ2-5, is as follows: KAGVTQTPRYLIKTRGQQVTLSCSPISGHRSVSWYQQTPGQGLQFLFEYFSETQRNKGNFPGRFSGRQFSNSRSEMNVSTLELGDSALYLCASSKTGTSGRGETQYFGPGTRLLVL.

The genes are TRBV18 and TRBJ2-3; no clear D. V was cut by 3 bases and J by 0 bases, with 10 bases left in between. Looked up from germline, CDR1 is KGHSH and CDR2 is LQKENI. This CDR3 has 15 residues. The CDR3 DNA sequence: TGTGCCAGCTCACCCCCGGCGGCTAGCACAGATACGCAGTATTTT. Translated: CASSPPAASTDTQYF.